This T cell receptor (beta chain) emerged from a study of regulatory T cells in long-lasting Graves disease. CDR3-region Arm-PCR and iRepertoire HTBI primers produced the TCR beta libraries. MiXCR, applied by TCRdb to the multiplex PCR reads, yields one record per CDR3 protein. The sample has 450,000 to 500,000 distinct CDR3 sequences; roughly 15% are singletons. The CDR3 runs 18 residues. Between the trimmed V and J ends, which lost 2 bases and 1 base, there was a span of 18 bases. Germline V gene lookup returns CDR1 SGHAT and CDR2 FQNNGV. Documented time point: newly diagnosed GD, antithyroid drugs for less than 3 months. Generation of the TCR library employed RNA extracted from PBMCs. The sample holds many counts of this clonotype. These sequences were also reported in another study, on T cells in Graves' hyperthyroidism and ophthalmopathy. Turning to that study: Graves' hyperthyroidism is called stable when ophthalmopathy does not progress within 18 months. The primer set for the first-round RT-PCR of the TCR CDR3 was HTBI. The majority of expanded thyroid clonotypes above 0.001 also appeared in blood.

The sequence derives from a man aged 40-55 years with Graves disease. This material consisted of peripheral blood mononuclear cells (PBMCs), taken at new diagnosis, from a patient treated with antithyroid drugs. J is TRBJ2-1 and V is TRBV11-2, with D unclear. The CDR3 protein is CASSLSGKEIGSYNEQFF. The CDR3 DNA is TGTGCCAGCAGCTTAAGTGGGAAGGAGATAGGATCCTACAATGAGCAGTTCTTC.